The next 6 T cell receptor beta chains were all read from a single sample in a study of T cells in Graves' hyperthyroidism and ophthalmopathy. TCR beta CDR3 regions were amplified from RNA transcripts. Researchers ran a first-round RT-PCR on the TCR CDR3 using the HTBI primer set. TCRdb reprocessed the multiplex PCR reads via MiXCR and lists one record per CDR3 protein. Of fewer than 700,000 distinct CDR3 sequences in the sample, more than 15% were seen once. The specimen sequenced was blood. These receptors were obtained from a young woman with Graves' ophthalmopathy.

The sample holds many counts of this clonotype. In DNA form, the CDR3 reads TGTGCCAGCAAGGGACCGAGTCCCTATGGCTACACCTTC. This codes for CASKGPSPYGYTF. This chain uses TRBV28 with TRBJ1-2, with D perhaps TRBD1 (5 bases). With 7 bases removed from V and 4 bases from J, the gap between germline ends came to 13 bases. CDR3 length: 13 amino acids. Germline CDR1 MDHEN, CDR2 SYDVKM.

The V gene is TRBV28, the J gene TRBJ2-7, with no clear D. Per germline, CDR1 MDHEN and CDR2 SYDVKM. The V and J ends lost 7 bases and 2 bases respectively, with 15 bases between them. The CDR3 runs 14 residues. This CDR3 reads CASNPYRLAYEQYF. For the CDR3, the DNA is TGTGCCAGCAATCCCTACCGGCTGGCCTACGAGCAGTACTTC. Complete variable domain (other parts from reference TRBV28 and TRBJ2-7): DVKVTQSSRYLVKRTGEKVFLECVQDMDHENMFWYRQDPGLGLRLIYFSYDVKMKEKGDIPEGYSVSREKKERFSLILESASTNQTSMYLCASNPYRLAYEQYFGPGTRLTVT.

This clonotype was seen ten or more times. Here the CDR3 reads CASSFLGENQPQHF. The CDR3, as DNA: TGTGCCAGCAGTTTTTTAGGGGAGAACCAGCCCCAGCATTTT. The rearrangement links TRBV12-3 or TRBV12-4 to TRBJ1-5; TRBD1 might be the D (5 bases). Trimming pared 3 bases from V and 7 bases from J, leaving 13 bases between. CDR3 length equals 14 residues.

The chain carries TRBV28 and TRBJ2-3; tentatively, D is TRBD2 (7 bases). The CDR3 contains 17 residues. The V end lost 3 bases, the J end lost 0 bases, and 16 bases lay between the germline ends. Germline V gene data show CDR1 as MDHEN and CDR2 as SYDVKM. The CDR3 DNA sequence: TGTGCCAGCAGTTTGGGGGCTAGCGGTCCTAGCACAGATACGCAGTATTTT. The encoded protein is CASSLGASGPSTDTQYF.

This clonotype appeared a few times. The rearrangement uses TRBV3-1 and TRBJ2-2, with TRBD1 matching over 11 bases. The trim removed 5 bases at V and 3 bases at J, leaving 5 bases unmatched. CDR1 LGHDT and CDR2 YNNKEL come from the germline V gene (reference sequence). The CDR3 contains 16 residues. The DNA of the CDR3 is TGTGCCAGCAGCACAGGACAGGGGGCTCACACCGGGGAGCTGTTTTTT. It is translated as CASSTGQGAHTGELFF. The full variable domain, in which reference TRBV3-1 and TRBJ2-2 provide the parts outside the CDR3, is DTAVSQTPKYLVTQMGNDKSIKCEQNLGHDTMYWYKQDSKKFLKIMFSYNNKELIINETVPNRFSPKSPDKAHLNLHINSLELGDSAVYFCASSTGQGAHTGELFFGEGSRLTVL.

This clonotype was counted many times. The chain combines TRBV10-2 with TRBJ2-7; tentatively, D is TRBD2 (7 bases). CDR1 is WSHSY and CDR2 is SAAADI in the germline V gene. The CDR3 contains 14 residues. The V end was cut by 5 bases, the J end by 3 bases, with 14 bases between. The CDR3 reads CASSLWGGLYEQYF. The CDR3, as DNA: TGCGCCAGCAGTTTGTGGGGGGGCCTCTACGAGCAGTACTTC.